This entry is about one T cell receptor (beta chain). This record comes from a study of blood T cell repertoires in COVID-19. Clones were sequenced by immunoSEQ multiplex PCR, and TCRdb holds only the in-frame ones, with some missing. The sample includes about 170,000 clones, approximately 80% seen only once; the top ten take 9.5% to 15%. Trimming cost V 1 base and J 2 bases, with 21 bases left between them. Germline CDR1 LGHNA, CDR2 YNFKEQ. CDR3 length equals 19 residues. The V call is TRBV4-2, the J call TRBJ1-5, with TRBD1 as a possible D gene (6 bases). The source of this sequence is a man aged 45-60 years who had recovered from COVID-19. The sequenced sample consisted of PBMCs or T cells enriched from blood (not recorded which). The CDR3 here is CASSQGRPGVADGNQPQHF. DNA for the CDR3: TGTGCCAGCAGCCAAGGGAGGCCAGGGGTTGCAGACGGCAATCAGCCCCAGCATTTT.